The present TCR beta chain was sequenced within a study of blood T cell repertoires in COVID-19. V lost 5 bases and J lost 5; bases outside the gene matches: 9. The CDR3 covers 15 residues. Germline values: CDR1 KGHSH, CDR2 LQKENI. All enrollees were roughly 18 to 100 years old and from around 25 US areas. The assay was immunoSEQ multiplex PCR, and TCRdb's table has in-frame clones only and misses some. The table shows around 310,000 clones, with roughly nine tenths occurring only once. V is TRBV18 and J is TRBJ1-3, with 7 bases that match TRBD1. This clonotype was sampled from a woman in her 30s who had recovered from COVID-19. Sequenced material: PBMCs or T cells enriched from blood (not recorded which). In DNA, the CDR3 is TGTGCCAGCTCAGCCAACAGGGGAGATCGAAACACCATATATTTT. As protein: CASSANRGDRNTIYF.